Listed below are T cell receptor beta chains from one sample, sequenced in a study of CD8 T cells in ankylosing spondylitis. Each CDR3 protein gets one entry after TCRdb re-called the 5' RACE reads with MiXCR. This sample has 450,000 to 550,000 distinct CDR3 sequences; about 5.4% occur once, and the top ten carry 3% to 4.5%. Input material: blood, either unsorted or a sorted T cell fraction (not recorded which). The source of these receptors is a male donor with ankylosing spondylitis. CDR3s include the opening cysteine and the closing phenylalanine or tryptophan. A D gene is named only where the DNA matches it firmly. Rows may omit the clone size; those that give it use once, few, many or a size class.

V	J	size	D	DNA	CDR3
TRBV5-1	TRBJ2-7	few	.	TGCGCCAGCAGCTTGGGATTGGGCAGGCCGGGGTACTACGAGCAGTACTTC	CASSLGLGRPGYYEQYF
TRBV29-1	TRBJ1-2	few	.	TGCAGCGTTGAAAGGGGCACATATCATATGACTAACTATGGCTACACCTTC	CSVERGTYHMTNYGYTF
TRBV7-9	TRBJ2-6	.	.	TGTGCCAGCCCGGACGACTCTGGGGCCAACGTCCTGACTTTC	CASPDDSGANVLTF
TRBV5-1	TRBJ1-2	few	TRBD1	TGCGCCAGCAGCACAGACAGGGGGCAGAATGGCTACACCTTC	CASSTDRGQNGYTF
TRBV4-1	TRBJ1-4	.	.	TGCGCCAGCAGCCAAGTGGGCGGGGGACTGTTTTTT	CASSQVGGGLFF
TRBV20-1	TRBJ1-2	many	.	TGCAGCGCTAACTATGGCTACACCTTC	CSANYGYTF
TRBV7-9	TRBJ1-5	many	.	TGTGCCAGCAGTCGCGGGGGGCCAGGGAGGCCCCAGCATTTT	CASSRGGPGRPQHF
TRBV2	TRBJ2-2	many	.	TGTGCCAGCAGTGGGAACGGGAGAAACACCGGGGAGCTGTTTTTT	CASSGNGRNTGELFF
TRBV4-3	TRBJ2-3	.	.	TGCGCCAGCAGCCAAGATAATGGCCAGGGGACGCAGTATTTT	CASSQDNGQGTQYF
TRBV3-1	TRBJ2-1	.	.	TGTGCCAGCAGCCAAGCCAGGGGATACAATGAGCAGTTCTTC	CASSQARGYNEQFF
TRBV9	TRBJ2-5	many	.	TGTGCCAGCAGCGTAGGTGGGGGAGGAGGCCAAGAGACCCAGTACTTC	CASSVGGGGGQETQYF
TRBV7-9	TRBJ2-3	many	TRBD1	TGTGCCAGCAGCCAACGGACAGGCTGGGGGACAGATACGCAGTATTTT	CASSQRTGWGTDTQYF
TRBV20-1	TRBJ1-2	many	.	TGCAGTGCTTCAGGGTATGGCTACACCTTC	CSASGYGYTF
TRBV20-1	TRBJ2-7	few	TRBD1	TGCAGTGCTCGACAGGGAGCTAATACGTGGGAGCAGTACTTC	CSARQGANTWEQYF
TRBV4-1	TRBJ2-3	many	.	TGCGCCAGCAGCCAAATCGGGGGCACAGATACGCAGTATTTT	CASSQIGGTDTQYF
TRBV5-1	TRBJ2-5	few	.	TGCGCCAGCAGCTTGGGACAGAGTCCTCAAGAGACCCAGTACTTC	CASSLGQSPQETQYF
TRBV4-2	TRBJ1-4	many	.	TGTGCCAGCAGCCATGGAGACACAACTAATGAAAAACTGTTTTTT	CASSHGDTTNEKLFF
TRBV5-1	TRBJ1-2	many	.	TGCGCCAGCACCCAAGAGTCGCGTTATGGCTACACCTTC	CASTQESRYGYTF
TRBV12-3/TRBV12-4	TRBJ2-3	many	TRBD2	TGTGCCAGCAGTTTAGAGATAGCGGGGGGTCGCACAGATACGCAGTATTTT	CASSLEIAGGRTDTQYF
TRBV5-1	TRBJ2-1	many	TRBD2	TGCGCCAGCAGCAAGCGGGGGGCTTCTGAGCAGTTCTTC	CASSKRGASEQFF
TRBV25-1	TRBJ2-5	.	.	TGTGCCAGCAGTGGGATACAAGAGACCCAGTACTTC	CASSGIQETQYF
TRBV5-1	TRBJ2-3	many	.	TGCGCCAGCAGCTTGCGCCCCCAGGGGGCTTGGCGGGAGAAGCAAGATACGCAGTATTTT	CASSLRPQGAWREKQDTQYF
TRBV5-1	TRBJ1-1	many	.	TGCGCCAGCAGCGCCCGGGTCCCGGGGACTGAAGCTTTCTTT	CASSARVPGTEAFF
TRBV29-1	TRBJ1-1	many	.	TGCAGCGTTATGTCCCAGCCAGACGCTGAAGCTTTCTTT	CSVMSQPDAEAFF
TRBV4-2	TRBJ2-5	many	.	TGTGCCAGCAGCCCACTCGGGAGACAGGGACGAGAGACCCAGTACTTC	CASSPLGRQGRETQYF
TRBV4-3	TRBJ2-2	many	TRBD1	TGCGCCAGCAGCCAAGGAGCACAGGGGGCGACCGGGGAGCTGTTTTTT	CASSQGAQGATGELFF
TRBV5-6	TRBJ2-1	many	TRBD2	TGTGCCAGCAGCTTTACTAGCGGGAGGTTGAATGAGCAGTTCTTC	CASSFTSGRLNEQFF
TRBV5-1	TRBJ2-7	few	TRBD1	TGCGCCAGCAGCATAGGACAGGTCCTCTACGAGCAGTACTTC	CASSIGQVLYEQYF
TRBV12-3/TRBV12-4	TRBJ1-2	many	.	TGTGCCAGCAGTTTGCGGTCTGGAGAGGGCTACACCTTC	CASSLRSGEGYTF
TRBV27	TRBJ1-6	many	.	TGTGCCAGCAGTTTAGTAGAACCCAGCTCCTATAATTCACCCCTCCACTTT	CASSLVEPSSYNSPLHF
TRBV15	TRBJ1-5	many	.	TGTGCCACCAGCAAGACCTCCCGGGCCCAGAAGGACCAGCCCCAGCATTTT	CATSKTSRAQKDQPQHF
TRBV4-1	TRBJ1-1	many	.	TGCGCCAGCAGCCAGCCCCGCAGGGGAAACACTGAAGCTTTCTTT	CASSQPRRGNTEAFF
TRBV12-3/TRBV12-4	TRBJ1-1	many	.	TGTGCCAGCGGATATGCGGGGCCAGACACTGAAGCTTTCTTT	CASGYAGPDTEAFF
TRBV20-1	TRBJ2-1	many	TRBD2	TGCAGTGCTAGAGACAGCGGGAAGGGGTACAATGAGCAGTTCTTC	CSARDSGKGYNEQFF
TRBV29-1	TRBJ1-1	many	.	TGCAGCGCAGCACGGCAGCACACTGAAGCTTTCTTT	CSAARQHTEAFF
TRBV10-3	TRBJ2-3	many	.	TGTGCCATCAACGGGGTTATCACAGATACGCAGTATTTT	CAINGVITDTQYF
TRBV27	TRBJ1-5	many	.	TGTGCCAGCAGTTTACAACGGGGGCCCCAGCATTTT	CASSLQRGPQHF
TRBV6-1	TRBJ2-1	many	TRBD2	TGTGCCAGCAGTGAATACGGGAGGTTTTACAATGAGCAGTTCTTC	CASSEYGRFYNEQFF
TRBV28	TRBJ1-5	many	TRBD1	TGTGCCAGCAGTCGGGACAGTCCTCTTAGCAATCAGCCCCAGCATTTT	CASSRDSPLSNQPQHF
TRBV11-1	TRBJ2-3	many	.	TGTGCCAGCAGCTATACCAGAGATACGCAGTATTTT	CASSYTRDTQYF
TRBV6-1	TRBJ1-3	.	.	TGTGCCAGCAGTGAGGTGCCCCGCGGAAACACCATATATTTT	CASSEVPRGNTIYF
TRBV7-8	TRBJ2-1	many	TRBD2	TGTGCCAGCGCGAGGTTGTTAGCGGGAGGGCCCTACAATGAGCAGTTCTTC	CASARLLAGGPYNEQFF